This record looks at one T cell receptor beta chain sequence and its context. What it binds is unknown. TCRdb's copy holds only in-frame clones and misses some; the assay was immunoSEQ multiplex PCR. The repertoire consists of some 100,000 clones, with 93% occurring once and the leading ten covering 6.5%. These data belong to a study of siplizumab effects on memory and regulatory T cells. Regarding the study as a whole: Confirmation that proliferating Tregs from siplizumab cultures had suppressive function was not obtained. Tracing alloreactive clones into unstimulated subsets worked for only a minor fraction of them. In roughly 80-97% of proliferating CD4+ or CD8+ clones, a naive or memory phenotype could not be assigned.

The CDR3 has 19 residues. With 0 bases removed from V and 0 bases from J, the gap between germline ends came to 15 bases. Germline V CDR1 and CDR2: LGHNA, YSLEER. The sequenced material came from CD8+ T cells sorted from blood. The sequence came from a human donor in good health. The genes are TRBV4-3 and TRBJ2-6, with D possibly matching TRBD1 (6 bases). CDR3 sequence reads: CASSQEQSGTSSGANVLTF. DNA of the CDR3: TGCGCCAGCAGCCAAGAACAATCCGGGACAAGCTCTGGGGCCAACGTCCTGACTTTC.